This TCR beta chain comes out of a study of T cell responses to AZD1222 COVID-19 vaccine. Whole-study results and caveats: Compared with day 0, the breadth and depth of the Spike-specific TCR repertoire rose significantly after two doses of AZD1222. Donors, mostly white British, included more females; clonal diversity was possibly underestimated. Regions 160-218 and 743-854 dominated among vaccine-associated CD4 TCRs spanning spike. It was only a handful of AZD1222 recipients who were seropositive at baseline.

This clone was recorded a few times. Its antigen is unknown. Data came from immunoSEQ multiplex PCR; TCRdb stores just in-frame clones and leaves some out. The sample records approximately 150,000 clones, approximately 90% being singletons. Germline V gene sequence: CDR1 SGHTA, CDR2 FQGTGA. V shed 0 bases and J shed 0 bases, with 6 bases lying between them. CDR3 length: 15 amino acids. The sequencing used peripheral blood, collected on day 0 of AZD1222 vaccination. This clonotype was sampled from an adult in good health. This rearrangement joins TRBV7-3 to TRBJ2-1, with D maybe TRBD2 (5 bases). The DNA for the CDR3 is TGTGCCAGCAGCTTAACAGCGGTCTCCTACAATGAGCAGTTCTTC. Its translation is CASSLTAVSYNEQFF.